Sequencing of this T cell receptor beta chain was carried out in a study of CXCR3-negative and CXCR3-positive naive CD8 T cells. It was by 5' RACE with UMI labels that the TRB cDNA libraries were prepared. TCRdb processed the 5' RACE reads again and assigns one entry to each CDR3 protein, with no DNA. There are tens of thousands of distinct CDR3 sequences in the sample, with approximately 0.54% held by the top ten. Worth noting for this clonotype: Antigen specificity is unknown.

Overall study results and limits: Hydrophobicity of TRB CDR3s was greater in CXCR3-positive naive cells than in CXCR3-negative naive cells. Naive subsets were similarly diverse, while memory CD8+ repertoires were much less diverse.

This CDR3 contains 14 residues. Germline assignment: CDR1 SGHTA and CDR2 FQGNSA. The sequenced material came from naive CXCR3+ CD8+ T cells from blood. Subset denoted: CD45RO-CCR7+CD27+CD95- naive CD8+ T cells expressing CXCR3 (TNR3+). The rearrangement links TRBV7-2 to TRBJ1-6. The clonotype originates from a human donor in good health. Some clones in this sample may be carry-over from other donors' samples. The CDR3 loop reads CASSFLLLNSPLHF.